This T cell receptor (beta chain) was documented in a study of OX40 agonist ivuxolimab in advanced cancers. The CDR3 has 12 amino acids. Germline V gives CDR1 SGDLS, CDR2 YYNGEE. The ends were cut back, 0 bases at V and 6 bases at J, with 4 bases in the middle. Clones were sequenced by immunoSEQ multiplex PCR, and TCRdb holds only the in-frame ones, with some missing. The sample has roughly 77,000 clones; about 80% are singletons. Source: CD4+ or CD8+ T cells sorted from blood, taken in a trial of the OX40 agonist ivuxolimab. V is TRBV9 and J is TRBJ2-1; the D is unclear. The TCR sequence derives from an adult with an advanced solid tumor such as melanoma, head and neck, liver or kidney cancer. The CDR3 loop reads CASSVDSNEQFF. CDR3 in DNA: TGTGCCAGCAGCGTAGATAGCAATGAGCAGTTCTTC.